This T cell receptor beta chain derives from a study of untreated major depressive disorder. TCRdb's table, derived via immunoSEQ multiplex PCR, lists solely in-frame clones and lacks some. The sample holds almost 20,000 clones, 85% to 90% seen once. No current or lifetime mood disorder and depressive symptom score of 5 or less defined controls. The sample consisted of CD4+ T cells from PBMCs. The clonotype comes from a woman aged 25-40 years in good health.

CDR3 in amino acids: CASRREFGGTGELFF. CDR3 nucleotides: TGTGCCAGCAGGCGAGAGTTTGGGGGGACCGGGGAGCTGTTTTTT. The V and J genes are TRBV6-1 and TRBJ2-2, with TRBD2 as a possible D gene (6 bases). The germline gives CDR1 MNHNS, CDR2 SASEGT. V was cut by 6 bases and J by 5 bases, with 16 bases left in between. The CDR3 loop spans 15 amino acids.